This entry concerns a single T cell receptor (beta chain). Its cognate antigen is unknown. Primers for the PCR totalled 60 Vbeta and 13 Jbeta. Measured with immunoSEQ multiplex PCR; TCRdb has only the in-frame clones, and not every one. The table shows 170,000 or so clones, with around four fifths occurring only once. This entry belongs to a study of cytomegalovirus exposure and HLA in healthy donors. About the research overall: Counted in an early data release were about 86 million unique TCRs from HLA-typed donors.

Looked up from germline, CDR1 is KGHSH and CDR2 is LQKENI. V dropped 1 base and J dropped 8 bases, with 14 bases sitting between them. The CDR3 totals 14 residues. The study's findings and limits: Several of the most significant clusters appeared linked to common viral pathogens, based on a later analysis. In a later analysis, TCR beta V- and J-gene trimming showed a link to a missense DCLRE1C variant. As a later analysis revealed, the rate of TCR association differed by HLA locus, with DRB1 most and HLA-C fewest.

The chain has TRBV18 and TRBJ1-1; weak D call: TRBD1 (5 bases). Sequenced sample: PBMCs. The TCR originated in a woman aged 45-59 years in good health and CMV-seropositive. DNA for the CDR3: TGTGCCAGCTCACCACGCGCCAGGGAGGGCGAAGCTTTCTTT. Translation gives CASSPRAREGEAFF.